These T cell receptor beta chains were read from a single sample in a study of regulatory T cells in long-lasting Graves disease. TCRdb reprocessed the multiplex PCR reads with MiXCR, giving one entry per CDR3 protein. The sample has around 460,000 distinct CDR3 sequences, roughly 22% seen once. Sequenced material: peripheral blood mononuclear cells (PBMCs), taken when the disease was refractory, from a patient treated with antithyroid drugs. Receptors were obtained from a female donor with Graves disease. Each CDR3 is given with its conserved first and last residue. Each record gives: V gene, CDR3 protein.

V: TRBV29-1
CDR3: CSVDMSSGNTIYF

V: TRBV24-1
CDR3: CATSVAGSNEQFF

V: TRBV10-3
CDR3: CAIRKTSALDEQFF

V: TRBV28
CDR3: CASSLVPYVGGRRTGELFF

V: TRBV5-1
CDR3: CASSLGASGSHSNEQFF

V: TRBV20-1
CDR3: CSARGQGGIEQFF

V: TRBV11-3
CDR3: CASSLVTSGRDEQYF

V: TRBV6-1
CDR3: CASRPTGLNQPQHF

V: TRBV24-1
CDR3: CATSDSPLGGNQPQHF

V: TRBV20-1
CDR3: CSARDLQGGPPIHF

V: TRBV2
CDR3: CASSEAGLAGENETQYF

V: TRBV28
CDR3: CASSTSGQGYGYTF

V: TRBV12-3/TRBV12-4
CDR3: CASSFGGREDQPQHF

V: TRBV20-1
CDR3: CSARGRQETQYF

V: TRBV20-1
CDR3: CSARGRDSYYEQYF

V: TRBV12-3/TRBV12-4
CDR3: CASRQDVAEQYF

V: TRBV6-5
CDR3: CASSYSTGTQYF

V: TRBV20-1
CDR3: CSAGTGVNIQYF

V: TRBV7-6
CDR3: CASSLVPGRTEAFF

V: TRBV2
CDR3: CATQTRLETQYF

V: TRBV30
CDR3: CAWGRAAQAFF

V: TRBV12-3/TRBV12-4
CDR3: CASSIRDRGPAGETQYF

V: TRBV6-1
CDR3: CASSTNRGSNQPQHF

V: TRBV6-1
CDR3: CASSIGGRVFGELFF

V: TRBV28
CDR3: CASSKRIIGDYNSPLHF

V: TRBV19
CDR3: CASSKGRSDYGYTF

V: TRBV10-3
CDR3: CAISRGTHGYTF

V: TRBV6-5
CDR3: CASSYEGAGEKLFF

V: TRBV20-1
CDR3: CSARDPTVQAFF

V: TRBV13
CDR3: CASSLARISGRDYEQYF

V: TRBV3-1
CDR3: CASSQAAWEEFYGYTF

V: TRBV6-1
CDR3: CASSAQGAPVSYNEQFF

V: TRBV10-3
CDR3: CAISPGSMRETQYF

V: TRBV19
CDR3: CASSIRTGGVWRELFF

V: TRBV15
CDR3: CATSRDMNNEQFF

V: TRBV7-9
CDR3: CASSSPLLQGTNTEAFF

V: TRBV29-1
CDR3: CSVGHPNTEAFF

V: TRBV9
CDR3: CASSEGLAGGREQFF

V: TRBV20-1
CDR3: CSARVGQGEWEPQHF

V: TRBV28
CDR3: CASRTAGLAITDTQYF

V: TRBV9
CDR3: CASSVAEGQETQYF

V: TRBV7-9
CDR3: CASSLDQGSYEQYF

V: TRBV6-5
CDR3: CASSYSTDRPARRNTEAFF

V: TRBV6-1
CDR3: CASSQYPQPQHF

V: TRBV7-9
CDR3: CASSAWEVSSYNSPLHF

V: TRBV11-2
CDR3: CASSQIQGSSYEQYF